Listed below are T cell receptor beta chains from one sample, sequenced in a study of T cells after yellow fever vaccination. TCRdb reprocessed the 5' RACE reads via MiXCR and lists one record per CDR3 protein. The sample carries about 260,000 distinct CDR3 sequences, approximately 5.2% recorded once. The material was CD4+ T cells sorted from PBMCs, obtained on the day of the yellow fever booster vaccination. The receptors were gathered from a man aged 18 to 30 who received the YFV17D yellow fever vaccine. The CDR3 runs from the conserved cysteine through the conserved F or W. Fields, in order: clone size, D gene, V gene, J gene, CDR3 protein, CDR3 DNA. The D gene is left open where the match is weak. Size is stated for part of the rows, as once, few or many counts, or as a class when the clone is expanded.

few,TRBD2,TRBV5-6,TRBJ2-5,CASSFIAGGPETQYF,TGTGCCAGCAGCTTTATAGCGGGGGGGCCTGAGACCCAGTACTTC
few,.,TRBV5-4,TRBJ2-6,CASRSLFGGSGANVLTF,TGTGCCAGCAGGTCCCTCTTTGGGGGCTCTGGGGCCAACGTCCTGACTTTC
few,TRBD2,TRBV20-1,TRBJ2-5,CSAILAGNQETQYF,TGTAGTGCTATCCTAGCGGGGAATCAAGAGACCCAGTACTTC
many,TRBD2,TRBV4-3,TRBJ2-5,CASSLSTSGQETQYF,TGCGCCAGCAGCCTGTCGACTAGCGGGCAAGAGACCCAGTACTTC
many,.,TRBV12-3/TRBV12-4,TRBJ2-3,CASSSRDRGTDTQYF,TGTGCCAGCAGTTCTCGGGACCGCGGCACAGATACGCAGTATTTT
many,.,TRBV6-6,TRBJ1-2,CASSHKRGAINYGYTF,TGTGCCAGCAGTCACAAACGTGGGGCGATTAACTATGGCTACACCTTC
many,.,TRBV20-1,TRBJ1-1,CSASTSPNTEAFF,TGCAGTGCTAGTACATCCCCGAACACTGAAGCTTTCTTT
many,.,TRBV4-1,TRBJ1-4,CASSQDPLTKKLFF,TGCGCCAGCAGCCAAGACCCCCTCACAAAAAAACTGTTTTTT
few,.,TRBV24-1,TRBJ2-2,CATSDPRNTGELFF,TGTGCCACCAGTGACCCAAGGAACACCGGGGAGCTGTTTTTT
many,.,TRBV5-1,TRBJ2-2,CASRTDSGELFF,TGCGCCAGCAGAACAGACAGCGGGGAGCTGTTTTTT
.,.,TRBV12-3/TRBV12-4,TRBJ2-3,CASAYTDTQYF,TGTGCCAGTGCGTACACAGATACGCAGTATTTT
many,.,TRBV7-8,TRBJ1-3,CASSYGQGFSGNTIYF,TGTGCCAGCAGCTACGGCCAGGGCTTTTCTGGAAACACCATATATTTT
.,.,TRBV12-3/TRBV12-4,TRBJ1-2,CASSLFFGTKIPYGYTF,TGTGCCAGCAGTTTGTTTTTCGGGACCAAGATTCCCTATGGCTACACCTTC
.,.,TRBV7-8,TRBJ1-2,CASSPREITNYGYTF,TGTGCCAGCAGCCCCCGGGAGATAACTAACTATGGCTACACCTTC
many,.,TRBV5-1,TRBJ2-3,CASSQRDPRSTDTQYF,TGCGCCAGCAGCCAACGCGACCCCCGAAGCACAGATACGCAGTATTTT
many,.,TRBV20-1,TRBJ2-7,CSAGWGTYEQYF,TGCAGTGCAGGGTGGGGAACCTACGAGCAGTACTTC
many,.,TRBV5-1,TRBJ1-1,CASSFQGQDTEAFF,TGCGCCAGCAGCTTCCAGGGGCAGGACACTGAAGCTTTCTTT
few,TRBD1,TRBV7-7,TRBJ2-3,CASSFGTGNADTQYF,TGTGCCAGCAGCTTCGGGACAGGGAACGCAGATACGCAGTATTTT
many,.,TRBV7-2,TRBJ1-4,CASSLQGHATNEKLFF,TGTGCCAGCAGCTTACAGGGACATGCAACTAATGAAAAACTGTTTTTT
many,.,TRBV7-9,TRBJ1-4,CASSSRGATNEKLFF,TGTGCCAGCAGCAGCAGGGGCGCAACTAATGAAAAACTGTTTTTT
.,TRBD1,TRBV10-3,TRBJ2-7,CAITPGQANYEQYF,TGTGCCATCACCCCAGGACAGGCGAACTACGAGCAGTACTTC
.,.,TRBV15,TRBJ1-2,CATSRDSGSYGYTF,TGTGCCACCAGCAGAGATTCCGGCAGCTATGGCTACACCTTC
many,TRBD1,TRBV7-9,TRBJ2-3,CASSFQGAGDTQYF,TGTGCCAGCAGCTTTCAGGGGGCGGGAGATACGCAGTATTTT
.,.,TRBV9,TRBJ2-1,CASSGGTPGDGEQFF,TGTGCCAGCAGCGGTGGGACTCCAGGGGATGGTGAGCAGTTCTTC
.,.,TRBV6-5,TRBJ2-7,CASRGPYPYEQYF,TGTGCCAGCCGGGGGCCATACCCATACGAGCAGTACTTC
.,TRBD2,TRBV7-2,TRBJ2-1,CASSSGLAGWDEQFF,TGTGCCAGCAGCTCCGGACTAGCGGGGTGGGATGAGCAGTTCTTC
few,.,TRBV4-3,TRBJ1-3,CASSQDHGRNTIYF,TGCGCCAGCAGCCAAGATCATGGCCGAAACACCATATATTTT
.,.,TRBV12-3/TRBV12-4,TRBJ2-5,CASSLWGEETKYF,TGTGCCAGCAGTTTATGGGGGGAAGAGACCAAGTACTTC
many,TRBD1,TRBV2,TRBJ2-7,CASRPQQGDEQYF,TGTGCCAGCAGACCGCAACAGGGGGACGAGCAGTACTTC
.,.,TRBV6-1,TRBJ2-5,CASSEIPGAWETQYF,TGTGCCAGCAGTGAAATCCCGGGGGCGTGGGAGACCCAGTACTTC
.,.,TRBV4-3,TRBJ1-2,CASSQGRQGEGYTF,TGCGCCAGCAGCCAGGGGAGGCAGGGTGAGGGCTACACCTTC
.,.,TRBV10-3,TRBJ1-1,CAIRRMWGLNTEAFF,TGTGCCATCAGGAGGATGTGGGGTCTGAACACTGAAGCTTTCTTT
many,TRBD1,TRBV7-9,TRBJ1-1,CASSGGGLEAFF,TGTGCCAGCAGCGGAGGGGGCTTGGAAGCTTTCTTT
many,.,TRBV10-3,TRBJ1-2,CAVGENYGYTF,TGTGCCGTAGGAGAGAACTATGGCTACACCTTC
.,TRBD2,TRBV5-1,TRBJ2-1,CASSLRLTSIYNEQFF,TGCGCCAGCAGCTTGCGTCTGACTAGCATCTACAATGAGCAGTTCTTC
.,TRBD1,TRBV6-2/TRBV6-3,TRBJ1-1,CASSWDRRGGWNTEAFF,TGTGCCAGCAGCTGGGACAGGCGCGGTGGATGGAACACTGAAGCTTTCTTT
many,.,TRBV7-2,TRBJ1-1,CATLRGTASTEAFF,TGTGCCACCCTCCGGGGTACGGCGAGCACTGAAGCTTTCTTT
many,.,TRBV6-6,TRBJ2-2,CASVGSRPGELFF,TGTGCCAGCGTCGGCAGTCGGCCCGGGGAGCTGTTTTTT
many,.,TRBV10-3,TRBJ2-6,CAISEEGAGANVLTF,TGTGCCATCAGTGAGGAGGGGGCTGGGGCCAACGTCCTGACTTTC
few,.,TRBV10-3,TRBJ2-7,CAISQRLTPYEQYF,TGTGCCATCAGCCAGAGGCTTACACCCTACGAGCAGTACTTC